The 24 T cell receptor beta chains reported below all come from one sample, sequenced in a study of OX40 agonist ivuxolimab in advanced cancers. Assay: immunoSEQ multiplex PCR; the TCRdb copy retains only in-frame clones and omits some. Here the sample spans about 84,000 clones, about 93% being singletons. The sequenced sample was CD4+ or CD8+ T cells sorted from blood, obtained in a trial of the OX40 agonist ivuxolimab. These receptors were obtained from an adult with an advanced solid tumor such as melanoma, head and neck, liver or kidney cancer.

V and J are TRBV13 and TRBJ2-7; the D call may be TRBD1 or TRBD2 (5 bases each). The germline gives CDR1 PRHDT, CDR2 FYEKMQ (reference sequence). The V end was cut by 5 bases, the J end by 2 bases, with 19 bases between. CDR3 length: 16 amino acids. The DNA of the CDR3 is TGTGCCAGCAGCATTGAGGGTCAGGGCCTAACCTACGAGCAGTACTTC. It specifies CASSIEGQGLTYEQYF.

The DNA for the CDR3 is TGCAGCGTTGAAAGGGGACAGTACGAGCAGTACTTC. Residues: CSVERGQYEQYF. The chain joins TRBV29-1 to TRBJ2-7, with 7 nucleotides matching TRBD1. The CDR3 consists of 12 residues. Germline values: CDR1 SQVTM, CDR2 ANQGSEA. The V and J ends lost 2 bases and 4 bases, in that order; junction bases with no gene match: 2.

The CDR3 spells CASSFRTTNPSDTQYF. The CDR3 DNA is TGTGCCAGCAGCTTCAGGACCACAAACCCCTCAGATACGCAGTATTTT. The chain is built from TRBV7-8 and TRBJ2-3; D not resolved. This CDR3 comprises 16 residues. In germline, CDR1 is SGHVS, CDR2 FQNEAQ. With 3 bases removed from V and 4 bases from J, the gap between germline ends came to 17 bases.

This clone was detected once. This CDR3 is CASGLGGSSYEQYF. In nucleotides, the CDR3 is TGTGCCAGCGGTCTAGGGGGTTCTTCGTACGAGCAGTACTTC. The chain has TRBV27 and TRBJ2-7; D is perhaps TRBD1 (6 bases). Trimming cost V 8 bases and J 4 bases, with 18 bases left between them. The CDR3 loop spans 14 amino acids. Germline V gene data show CDR1 as MNHEY and CDR2 as SMNVEV (reference sequence).

The chain uses TRBV4-2 and TRBJ2-3; D is possibly TRBD2 (5 bases). V was trimmed by 0 bases and J by 3 bases, leaving 19 bases between them. Looked up from germline, CDR1 is LGHNA and CDR2 is YNFKEQ. The CDR3 consists of 18 residues. This CDR3 is CASSQEDMARGKTDTQYF. CDR3 nucleotide sequence: TGTGCCAGCAGCCAAGAGGATATGGCCCGGGGAAAAACAGATACGCAGTATTTT.

This clone was seen just once. Other DNA sequences in this specimen translate into the identical CDR3. V is TRBV11-3 and J is TRBJ2-3; TRBD1 is a possible D gene (6 bases). This CDR3 has 14 amino acids. V was trimmed by 0 bases and J by 3 bases, leaving 7 bases between them. Germline values: CDR1 SGHNT, CDR2 YENEEA. CDR3 bases: TGTGCCAGCAGCTTAGACAGGGGTACAGATACGCAGTATTTT. This codes for CASSLDRGTDTQYF.

CDR3 sequence reads: CASSSLRRDPVDTQYF. As DNA, the CDR3 is TGTGCCAGCAGCTCCCTCCGTAGGGACCCGGTGGATACGCAGTATTTT. This rearrangement joins TRBV7-2 to TRBJ2-3, with D perhaps TRBD1 or TRBD2 (5 bases each). V was trimmed by 4 bases and J by 6 bases, leaving 20 bases between them. Germline V CDR1 and CDR2: SGHTA, FQGNSA. The CDR3 totals 16 residues.

This sequence joins TRBV6-5 and TRBJ2-2, with D possibly being TRBD1 (6 bases). V lost 4 bases, J lost 5 bases, and 11 bases lay in between. Germline CDR1 and CDR2: MNHEY and SVGAGI. The CDR3 is 14 amino acids. CDR3 sequence: CASSFYRETGELFF. CDR3 DNA: TGTGCCAGCAGTTTCTACAGGGAAACCGGGGAGCTGTTTTTT.

The J gene is TRBJ1-1, the V gene TRBV15, with D hard to call. Germline CDR1 and CDR2: LNHNV and YYDKDF (reference sequence). Trimming shortened V by 2 bases and J by 4 bases, and 14 bases separated the two germline ends. The CDR3 is 15 amino acids. The DNA of the CDR3 is TGTGCCACCAGCAGATCAACGCCGGAGTTCACTGAAGCTTTCTTT. Translated, it gives CATSRSTPEFTEAFF.

The chain is built from TRBV6-4 and TRBJ2-3; D uncertain. The V gene lost 4 bases and the J gene lost 6 bases, with 17 bases spanning the gap. There are 15 residues in the CDR3. In germline, CDR1 is MRHNA, CDR2 SNTAGT. The CDR3 DNA reads as TGTGCCAGCAGTGTGCGCGACCTGGCTCCGGATACGCAGTATTTT. Translation: CASSVRDLAPDTQYF.

This rearrangement joins TRBV28 to TRBJ2-7; the D gene could be TRBD1 or TRBD2 (5 bases each). Germline values: CDR1 MDHEN, CDR2 SYDVKM. V was pared by 5 bases and J by 2 bases, with 19 bases between. This CDR3 has 16 amino acids. CDR3 residues: CASSPIGASYAYEQYF. CDR3 nucleotide sequence: TGTGCCAGCAGTCCCATCGGGGCTAGCTACGCCTACGAGCAGTACTTC.

The chain has TRBV12-5 and TRBJ1-6, with a possible D match to TRBD1 (6 bases). Looked up from germline, CDR1 is LGHNT and CDR2 is FRNRAP. The CDR3 sequence is 14 residues long. Trimming removed 4 bases at V and 6 bases at J, with 10 bases between. The CDR3 nucleotides read TGTGCTAGTGGTTCGGTCAGGGGTAATTCACCCCTCCACTTT. It codes for CASGSVRGNSPLHF.

This clone was seen just once. This chain joins TRBV19 and TRBJ2-1; 10 nucleotides line up with TRBD1. The CDR3 extends over 15 amino acids. After removal of 3 bases from V and 7 bases from J, the junction contained 6 bases not matched to a gene. Germline V lookup: CDR1 LNHDA, CDR2 SQIVND (reference sequence). CDR3 loop: CASSIWGDRGNEQFF. CDR3 DNA: TGTGCCAGTAGTATCTGGGGGGACAGGGGAAATGAGCAGTTCTTC.

Comment on this clone: The junction shows a germline mismatch at one end, possibly a read error. The gene calls are TRBV7-7 and TRBJ2-1, with D perhaps given as TRBD1 or TRBD2 (5 bases each). The CDR3 has 13 residues. Germline lookup yields CDR1 SSHAT and CDR2 FNYEAQ (reference sequence). In DNA, the CDR3 is TGTGCTAGCAGCCCGGGACCGTACAATGAGCAGTTCTTC. This gives the protein CASSPGPYNEQFF.

Comment on this clone: The same CDR3 is also encoded by other DNA sequences in this sample. The chain links TRBV29-1 to TRBJ2-1, with D possibly matching TRBD2 (7 bases). The CDR3 extends over 13 amino acids. V gave up 3 bases and J gave up 6 bases, with 12 bases separating them. Germline loops: CDR1 SQVTM, CDR2 ANQGSEA. Here the CDR3 reads CSVEDRGGNEQFF. The CDR3, as DNA: TGCAGCGTTGAGGATAGGGGGGGCAATGAGCAGTTCTTC.

This clone was detected a few times. The CDR3 reads CASSYDRFPPQHF. The CDR3 region has the DNA TGCGCCAGCAGCTACGACAGGTTTCCGCCCCAGCATTTT. The chain carries TRBV5-1 and TRBJ1-5, with D possibly matching TRBD1 (6 bases). The ends were cut back, 3 bases at V and 9 bases at J, with 13 bases in the middle. The CDR3 runs to 13 residues. Germline CDR1 SGHRS, CDR2 YFSETQ.

This clone appeared once. This chain uses TRBV7-8 with TRBJ2-2; possible D gene TRBD1, 6 bases. This CDR3 spans 16 amino acids. Germline V gene data show CDR1 as SGHVS and CDR2 as FQNEAQ. Trimming removed 1 base from V and 3 bases from J, with 12 bases in between. The CDR3 is CASSLVPQGYTGELFF. CDR3 bases: TGTGCCAGCAGCTTAGTCCCGCAGGGGTACACCGGGGAGCTGTTTTTT.

The rearrangement joins TRBV19 to TRBJ2-7, with 8 bases lining up with TRBD2. After removal of 7 bases from V and 2 bases from J, the junction contained 13 bases not matched to a gene. Germline V CDR1 and CDR2: LNHDA, SQIVND (reference sequence). The CDR3 sequence is 16 residues long. The CDR3 region has the DNA TGTGCCAGTACCCATAGGGGGACTAGAAATACCTACGAGCAGTACTTC. Residues: CASTHRGTRNTYEQYF.

The V call is TRBV14, the J call TRBJ2-1; D uncertain. Germline loops: CDR1 SGHDN, CDR2 FVKESK. V lost 4 bases and J lost 4, with 11 bases in between. The CDR3 covers 14 residues. The DNA for the CDR3 is TGTGCCAGCAGCCCCCCAGGCTTATACAATGAGCAGTTCTTC. It encodes CASSPPGLYNEQFF.

The chain is built from TRBV27 and TRBJ2-5, with D perhaps matching TRBD1 or TRBD2 (5 bases each). Trimming stripped 6 bases from V and 7 bases from J, with 12 bases between. CDR1 is MNHEY and CDR2 is SMNVEV in the germline V gene (reference sequence). The CDR3 length is 12 residues. The CDR3 region is CASSPFGGTQYF. DNA of the CDR3: TGTGCCAGCAGCCCCTTTGGGGGGACCCAGTACTTC.

J is TRBJ2-5 and V is TRBV9; no definite D call. The V and J ends lost 4 bases and 0 bases respectively, with 4 bases between them. The germline V gene has CDR1 SGDLS and CDR2 YYNGEE. The CDR3 totals 12 residues. The DNA for the CDR3 is TGTGCCAGCAGCCCCAACCAAGAGACCCAGTACTTC. This codes for CASSPNQETQYF.

The chain links TRBV4-1 to TRBJ1-3; no firm D call. Germline V gene sequence: CDR1 MGHRA, CDR2 YSYEKL. The ends were cut back, 1 base at V and 0 bases at J, with 10 bases in the middle. This CDR3 has 16 residues. The CDR3 protein is CASSQVLGSSGNTIYF. The CDR3 region has the DNA TGCGCCAGCAGCCAAGTTTTGGGGTCCTCTGGAAACACCATATATTTT.

The CDR3 nucleotides are TGTGCCAGCAGTTTAGTGCCGTACCAAGAGACCCAGTACTTC. Amino acids: CASSLVPYQETQYF. This chain uses TRBV27 with TRBJ2-5; D remains ambiguous. This CDR3 is built from 14 residues. V was trimmed by 2 bases and J by 0 bases, leaving 7 bases between them. The germline V gene encodes CDR1 MNHEY and CDR2 SMNVEV (reference sequence).

The chain combines TRBV27 with TRBJ2-7; D possibly corresponds to TRBD1 (5 bases). The V gene's germline CDR1 is MNHEY and CDR2 SMNVEV (reference sequence). Trimming cost V 2 bases and J 3 bases, with 17 bases left between them. CDR3 size: 16 residues. The DNA for the CDR3 is TGTGCCAGCAGTTTAATTTTCGGCCAGGGCTTCTACGAGCAGTACTTC. It translates to CASSLIFGQGFYEQYF.